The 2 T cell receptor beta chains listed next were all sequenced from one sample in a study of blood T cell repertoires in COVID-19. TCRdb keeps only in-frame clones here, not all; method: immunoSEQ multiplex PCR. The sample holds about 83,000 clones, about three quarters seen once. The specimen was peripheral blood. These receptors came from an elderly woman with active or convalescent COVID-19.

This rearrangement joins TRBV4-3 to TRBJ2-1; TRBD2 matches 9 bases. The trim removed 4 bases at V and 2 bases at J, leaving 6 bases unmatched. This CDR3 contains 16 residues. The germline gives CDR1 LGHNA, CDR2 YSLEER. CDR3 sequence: CASSRVAGETYNEQFF. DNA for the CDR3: TGCGCCAGCAGCCGAGTAGCGGGGGAAACCTACAATGAGCAGTTCTTC.

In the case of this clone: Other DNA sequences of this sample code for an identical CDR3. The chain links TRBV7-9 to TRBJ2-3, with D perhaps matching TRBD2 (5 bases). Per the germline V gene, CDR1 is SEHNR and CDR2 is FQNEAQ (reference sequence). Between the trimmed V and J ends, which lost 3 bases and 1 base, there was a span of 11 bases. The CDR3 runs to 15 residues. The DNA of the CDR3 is TGTGCCAGCAGCTTCCCTAGCAGTGGCACAGATACGCAGTATTTT. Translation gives CASSFPSSGTDTQYF.